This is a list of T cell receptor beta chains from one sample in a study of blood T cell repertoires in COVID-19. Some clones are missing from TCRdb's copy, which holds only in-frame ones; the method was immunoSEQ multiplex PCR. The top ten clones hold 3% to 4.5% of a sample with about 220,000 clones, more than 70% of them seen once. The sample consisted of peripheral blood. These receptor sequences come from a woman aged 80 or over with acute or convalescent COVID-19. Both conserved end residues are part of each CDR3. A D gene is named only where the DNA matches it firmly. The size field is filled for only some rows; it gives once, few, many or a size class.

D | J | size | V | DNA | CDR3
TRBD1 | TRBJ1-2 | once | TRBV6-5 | TGTGCCAGCAGTTTAGGGACAGGGCGAGGCTATGGCTACACCTTC | CASSLGTGRGYGYTF
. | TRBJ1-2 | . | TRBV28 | TGTGTTGTGAGAGCTAACTATGGCTACACCTTC | CVVRANYGYTF
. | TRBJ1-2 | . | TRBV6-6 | TGTGCCAGCAGTTCAGGGGTTTGGAATGGCTACACCTTC | CASSSGVWNGYTF
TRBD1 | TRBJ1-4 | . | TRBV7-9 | TGTGCCAGCAACCCCGGGACAGGGACTGAAAAACTGTTTTTT | CASNPGTGTEKLFF
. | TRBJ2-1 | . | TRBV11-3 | TGTGCCAGCAGCTTAGCCCACGTTGGCGGATACAATGAGCAGTTCTTC | CASSLAHVGGYNEQFF
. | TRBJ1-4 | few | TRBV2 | TGTGCCAGCAATCAGGCCGTCGAAGAAAAACTGTTTTTT | CASNQAVEEKLFF
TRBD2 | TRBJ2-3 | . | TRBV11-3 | TGTGCCAGCAGCTCCGGACTAGCGGGGGGGGAAGATACGCAGTATTTT | CASSSGLAGGEDTQYF
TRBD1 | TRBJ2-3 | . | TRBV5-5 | TGTGCCAGCAGCTTGGTTATGACAGGGGGGGTACCAGATACGCAGTATTTT | CASSLVMTGGVPDTQYF
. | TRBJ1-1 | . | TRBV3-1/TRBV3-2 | TGTGCCAGCAGCCATAAGACAGGCTTCCCAAAAGCTTTCTTT | CASSHKTGFPKAFF
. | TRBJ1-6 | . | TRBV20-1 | TGCAGTGCTAGTCAGCCGGCAGGGGTGAATTCACCCCTCCACTTT | CSASQPAGVNSPLHF
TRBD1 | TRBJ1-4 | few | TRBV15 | TGTGCCACCAGCAGAGCCGGGACAGATAATGAAAAACTGTTTTTT | CATSRAGTDNEKLFF
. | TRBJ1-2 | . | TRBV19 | TGTGCCAGTAGTTCAGCCGGGACTCATGCTAACTATGGCTACACCTTC | CASSSAGTHANYGYTF
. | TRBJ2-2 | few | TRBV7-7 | TGTGCCAGCAGCTCCCGGGGTCCGAACACCGGGGAGCTGTTTTTT | CASSSRGPNTGELFF
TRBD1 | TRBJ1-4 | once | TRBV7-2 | TGTGCCAGCAGCCCCCGACAGGGTCTCGTGTCTAATGAAAAACTGTTTTTT | CASSPRQGLVSNEKLFF
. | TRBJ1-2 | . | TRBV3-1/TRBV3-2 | TGTGCCAGCAGCCCGGACTCTAACTATGGCTACACCTTC | CASSPDSNYGYTF
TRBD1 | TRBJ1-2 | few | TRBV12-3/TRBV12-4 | TGTGCCAGCAGTCCACAGGGGGCTAATGGCTACACCTTC | CASSPQGANGYTF
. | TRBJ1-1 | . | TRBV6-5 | TGTGCCAGCAACCGGTCCCCCGGGAACACTGAAGCTTTCTTT | CASNRSPGNTEAFF
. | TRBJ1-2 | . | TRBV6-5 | TGTGCCAGCAGAATTAAGGGGTATGGCTACACCTTC | CASRIKGYGYTF
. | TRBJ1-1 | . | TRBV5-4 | TGTGCCAGCAGCTTGGTCCACAGGGATACTGAAGCTTTCTTT | CASSLVHRDTEAFF
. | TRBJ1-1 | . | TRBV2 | TGTGCCAGCAGACTGGGAGTGAACACTGAAGCTTTCTTT | CASRLGVNTEAFF
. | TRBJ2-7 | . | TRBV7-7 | TGTGCTAGCAGCGGGGACAGCTTAGGCGAGCAGTACTTC | CASSGDSLGEQYF
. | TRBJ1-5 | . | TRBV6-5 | TGTGCCAGCAGGCCCGATTTGGGGCAGAATCAGCCCCAGCATTTT | CASRPDLGQNQPQHF
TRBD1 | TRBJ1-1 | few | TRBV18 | TGTGCCAGCTCACCCACAGGGGGCATCACTGAAGCTTTCTTT | CASSPTGGITEAFF
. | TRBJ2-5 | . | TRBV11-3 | TGTGCCAGCAGCTCCAATAAGGGGCAGCCTGGTTGGGTGACCCAGTACTTC | CASSSNKGQPGWVTQYF
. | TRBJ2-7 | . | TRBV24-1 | TGTGCCAGCCGGATGGGGGGATTTGACTACGAGCAGTACTTC | CASRMGGFDYEQYF
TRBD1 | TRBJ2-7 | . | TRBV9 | TGTGCCAGCAGCGTCGGGACAGGGGGCTCCTACGAGCAGTACTTC | CASSVGTGGSYEQYF
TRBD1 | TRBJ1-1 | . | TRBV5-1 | TGCGCCAGCAGCCCGGGACAGGGCACTGAAGCTTTCTTT | CASSPGQGTEAFF
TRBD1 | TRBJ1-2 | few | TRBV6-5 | TGTGCCAGCAGTTGGGACAGGGATAGTGATGGCTACACCTTC | CASSWDRDSDGYTF
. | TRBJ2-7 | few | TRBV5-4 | TGTGCCAGCAGCTCCCAGCGCAGCTCCTACGAGCAGTACTTC | CASSSQRSSYEQYF
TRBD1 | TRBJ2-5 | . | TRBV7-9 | TGTGCCAGCAGCTTGCCGACAGGGTCAGGACAAGAGACCCAGTACTTC | CASSLPTGSGQETQYF
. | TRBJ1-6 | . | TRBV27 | TGTGCCAGCAGTTTAAAACAGGGTAATTCACCCCTCCACTTT | CASSLKQGNSPLHF
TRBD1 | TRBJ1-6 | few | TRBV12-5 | TGTGCTAGTGGCCCAGGGACAGCAATTAACTTT | CASGPGTAINF
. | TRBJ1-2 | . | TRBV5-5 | TGTGCCAGCAGCTTGGCGGGGAACTATGGCTACACCTTC | CASSLAGNYGYTF
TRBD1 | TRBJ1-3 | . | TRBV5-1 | TGCGCCAGCAGCTTGGCCGGGACAGCTGGAAACACCATATATTTT | CASSLAGTAGNTIYF
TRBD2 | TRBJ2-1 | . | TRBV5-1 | TGCGCCAGCAGCACCGGACTAGCGGGGGCAAGCTCCTACAATGAGCAGTTCTTC | CASSTGLAGASSYNEQFF
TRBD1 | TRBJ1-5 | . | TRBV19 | TGTGCCAGTGGGACAGCGCCCTTCGTTAGCAATCAGCCCCAGCATTTT | CASGTAPFVSNQPQHF
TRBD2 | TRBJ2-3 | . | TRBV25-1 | TGTGCCAGCAGTTTAGCGGGGGGGTCCCCAAGCACAGATACGCAGTATTTT | CASSLAGGSPSTDTQYF
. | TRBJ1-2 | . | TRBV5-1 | TGCGCCAGCAGCTTGGATGCAGCTAACTATGGCTACACCTTC | CASSLDAANYGYTF
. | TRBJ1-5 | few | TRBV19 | TGTGCCAGTAGTATATTGGCAGGGGATGGGCAGCCCCAGCATTTT | CASSILAGDGQPQHF
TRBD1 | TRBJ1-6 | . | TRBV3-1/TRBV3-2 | TGTGCCAGCAGCCAGGGACAGCTGTATAATTCACCCCTCCACTTT | CASSQGQLYNSPLHF
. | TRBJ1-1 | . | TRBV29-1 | TGCAGCGTTGAAGAACAGGCGAACACTGAAGCTTTCTTT | CSVEEQANTEAFF
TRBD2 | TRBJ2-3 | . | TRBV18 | TGTGCCAGCTCCCCCCTTAGCGGGGGGAGCACAGATACGCAGTATTTT | CASSPLSGGSTDTQYF
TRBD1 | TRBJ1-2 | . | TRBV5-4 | TGTGCCAGCAGCTTGGACAGGGGGGGATATGGCTACACCTTC | CASSLDRGGYGYTF
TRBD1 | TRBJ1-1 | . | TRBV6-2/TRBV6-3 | TGTGCCAGCAGCCCACAGGGGAGGTCCTTGTACGCTGAAGCTTTCTTT | CASSPQGRSLYAEAFF
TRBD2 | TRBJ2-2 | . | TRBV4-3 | TGCGCCAGCAGCCCCGGGTGGGGGGGTACCGCGAACACCGGGGAGCTGTTTTTT | CASSPGWGGTANTGELFF
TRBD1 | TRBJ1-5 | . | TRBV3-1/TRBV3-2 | TGTGCCAGCAGCCCACAGGGGAATCAGCCCCAGCATTTT | CASSPQGNQPQHF
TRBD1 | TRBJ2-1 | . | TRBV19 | TGTGCCAGTAGTACCCCGGGACAGGGTACCAATGAGCAGTTCTTC | CASSTPGQGTNEQFF